This paragraph reports one T cell receptor beta chain. Here immunoSEQ multiplex PCR was the method, and the copy in TCRdb shows in-frame clones only, minus some. The table lists around 59,000 clones, approximately 92% of them singletons, with 6.1% in the top ten. This entry is derived from a study of T cell responses to AZD1222 COVID-19 vaccine. The CDR3 is made up of 15 amino acids. In germline, CDR1 is LGHDT, CDR2 YNNKEL (reference sequence). Trimming left V 3 bases short and J 7 bases short, with 16 bases between. This specimen consisted of peripheral blood, obtained 28 days after the second AZD1222 dose. The V gene is TRBV3-1 (or the pseudogene TRBV3-2), the J gene TRBJ2-1; perhaps D is TRBD1 or TRBD2 (5 bases each). This TCR was recovered from an adult who received the AZD1222 COVID-19 vaccine. The CDR3 protein is CASSQGDHERNEQFF. CDR3 in DNA: TGTGCCAGCAGCCAGGGGGATCACGAGAGGAATGAGCAGTTCTTC.